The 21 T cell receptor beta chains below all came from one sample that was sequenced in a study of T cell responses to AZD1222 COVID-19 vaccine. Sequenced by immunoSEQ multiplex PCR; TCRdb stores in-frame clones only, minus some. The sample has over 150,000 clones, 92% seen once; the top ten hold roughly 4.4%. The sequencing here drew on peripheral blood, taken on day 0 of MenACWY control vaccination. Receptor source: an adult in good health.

The CDR3 nucleotides read TGTGCCAGTAGTCCCCGGACCCCGAACACTGAAGCTTTCTTT. Protein product: CASSPRTPNTEAFF. The genes are TRBV19 and TRBJ1-1; D is undetermined. The CDR3 is 14 residues long. Trimming took off 5 bases at V and 1 base at J, with 11 bases between the two ends. Per the germline V gene, CDR1 is LNHDA and CDR2 is SQIVND (reference sequence).

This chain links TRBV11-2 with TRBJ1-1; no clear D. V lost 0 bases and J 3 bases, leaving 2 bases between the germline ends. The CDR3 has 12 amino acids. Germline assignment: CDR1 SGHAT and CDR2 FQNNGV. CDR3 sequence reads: CASSLDDTEAFF. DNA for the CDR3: TGTGCCAGCAGCTTAGACGACACTGAAGCTTTCTTT.

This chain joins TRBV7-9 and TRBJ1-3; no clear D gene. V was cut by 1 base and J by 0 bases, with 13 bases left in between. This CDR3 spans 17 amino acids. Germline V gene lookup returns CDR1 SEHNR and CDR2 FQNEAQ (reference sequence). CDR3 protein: CASSLEAQFSSGNTIYF. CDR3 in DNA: TGTGCCAGCAGCTTAGAGGCGCAGTTTAGCTCTGGAAACACCATATATTTT.

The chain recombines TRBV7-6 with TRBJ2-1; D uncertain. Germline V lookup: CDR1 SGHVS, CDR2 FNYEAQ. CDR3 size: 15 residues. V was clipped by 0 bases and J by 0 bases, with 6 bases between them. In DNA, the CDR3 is TGTGCCAGCAGCTTAGCAAGGAGCTCCTACAATGAGCAGTTCTTC. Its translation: CASSLARSSYNEQFF.

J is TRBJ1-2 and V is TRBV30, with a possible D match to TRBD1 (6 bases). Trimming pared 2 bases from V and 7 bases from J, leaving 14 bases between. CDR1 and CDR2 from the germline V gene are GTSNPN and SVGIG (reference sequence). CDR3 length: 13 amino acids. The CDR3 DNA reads TGTGCCTGGAGTCCGGGGGCGGGGACTGGCTACACCTTC. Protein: CAWSPGAGTGYTF.

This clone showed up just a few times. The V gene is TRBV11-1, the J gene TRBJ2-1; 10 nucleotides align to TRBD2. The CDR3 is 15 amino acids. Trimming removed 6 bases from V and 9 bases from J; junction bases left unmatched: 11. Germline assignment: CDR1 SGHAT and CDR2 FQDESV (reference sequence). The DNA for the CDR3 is TGTGCCAGCAGTCAAACTAGCGGGATAGAGAGTGAGCAGTTCTTC. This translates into CASSQTSGIESEQFF. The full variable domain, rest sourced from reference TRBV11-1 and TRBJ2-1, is EAEVAQSPRYKITEKSQAVAFWCDPISGHATLYWYRQILGQGPELLVQFQDESVVDDSQLPKDRFSAERLKGVDSTLKIQPAELGDSAMYLCASSQTSGIESEQFFGPGTRLTVL.

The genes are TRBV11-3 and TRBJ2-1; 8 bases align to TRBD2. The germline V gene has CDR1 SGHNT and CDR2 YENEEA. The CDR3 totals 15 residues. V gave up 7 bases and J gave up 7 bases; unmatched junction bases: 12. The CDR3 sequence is CASTLGAGGLNEQFF. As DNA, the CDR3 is TGTGCCAGCACCCTGGGGGCGGGAGGTCTTAATGAGCAGTTCTTC.

The CDR3, as DNA: TGTGCCTGGAGTGAGCACCCAGATACGCAGTATTTT. Protein: CAWSEHPDTQYF. The chain carries TRBV30 and TRBJ2-3; D not resolved. Looked up from germline, CDR1 is GTSNPN and CDR2 is SVGIG (reference sequence). The ends were cut back, 1 base at V and 4 bases at J, with 6 bases in the middle. The CDR3 runs to 12 residues.

CDR3 amino acids: CASGWDRVHEQYF. CDR3 DNA sequence: TGTGCTAGTGGTTGGGACAGGGTTCACGAGCAGTACTTC. The chain couples TRBV12-5 to TRBJ2-7, with TRBD1 identical over 9 bases. Trimming at V came to 4 bases and at J to 5 bases, leaving 3 bases not matched to a gene. This CDR3 is 13 amino acids long. CDR1 and CDR2 (germline): LGHNT, FRNRAP.

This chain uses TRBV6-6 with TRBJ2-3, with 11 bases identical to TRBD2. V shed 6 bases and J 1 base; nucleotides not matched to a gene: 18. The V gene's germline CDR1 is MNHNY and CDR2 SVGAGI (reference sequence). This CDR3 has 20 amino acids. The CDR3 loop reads CASSPLAGGQLVGGTDTQYF. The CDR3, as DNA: TGTGCCAGCAGCCCCCTAGCGGGGGGACAGCTGGTTGGCGGCACAGATACGCAGTATTTT.

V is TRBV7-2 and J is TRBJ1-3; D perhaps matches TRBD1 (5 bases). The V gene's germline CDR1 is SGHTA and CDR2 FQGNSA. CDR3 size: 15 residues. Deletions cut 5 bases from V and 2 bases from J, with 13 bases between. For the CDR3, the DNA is TGTGCCAGCAGCGGGGGTCGTGGCGCTGGAAACACCATATATTTT. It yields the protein CASSGGRGAGNTIYF.

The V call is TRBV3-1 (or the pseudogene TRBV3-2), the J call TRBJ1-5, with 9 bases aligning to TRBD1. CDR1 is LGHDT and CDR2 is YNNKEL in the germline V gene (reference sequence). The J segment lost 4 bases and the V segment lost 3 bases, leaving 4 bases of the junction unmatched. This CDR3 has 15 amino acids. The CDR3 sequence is CASSHGQGPNQPQHF. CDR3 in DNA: TGTGCCAGCAGCCATGGACAGGGGCCTAATCAGCCCCAGCATTTT.

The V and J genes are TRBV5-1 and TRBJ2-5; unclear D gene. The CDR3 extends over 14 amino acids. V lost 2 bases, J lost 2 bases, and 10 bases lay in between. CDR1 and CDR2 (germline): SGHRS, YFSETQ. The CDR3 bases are TGCGCCAGCAGCTTATGGACGGTTCAAGAGACCCAGTACTTC. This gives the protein CASSLWTVQETQYF.

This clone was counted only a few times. CDR3 sequence (DNA): TGTGCCAGCAGCCAAGTGGCTCAGCGGAGGGAGGCCAAAAACATTCAGTACTTC. Protein product: CASSQVAQRREAKNIQYF. V usage is TRBV3-1 (or the pseudogene TRBV3-2) and J usage is TRBJ2-4; the D gene is possibly TRBD2 (6 bases). The CDR3 contains 18 residues. Germline lookup yields CDR1 LGHDT and CDR2 YNNKEL (reference sequence). Trimming took off 1 base at V and 1 base at J, with 17 bases between the two ends.

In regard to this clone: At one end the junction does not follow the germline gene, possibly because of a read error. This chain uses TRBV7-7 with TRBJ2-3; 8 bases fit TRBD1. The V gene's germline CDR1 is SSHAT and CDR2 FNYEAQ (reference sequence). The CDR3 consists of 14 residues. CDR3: CASSRDRSTDTQYF. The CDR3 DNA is TGTGCTAGCAGCCGGGACAGGAGCACAGATACGCAGTATTTT.

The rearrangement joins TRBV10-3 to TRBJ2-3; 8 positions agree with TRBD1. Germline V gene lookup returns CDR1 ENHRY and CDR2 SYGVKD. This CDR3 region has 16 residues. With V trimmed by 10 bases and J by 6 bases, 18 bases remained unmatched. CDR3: CATRINRGNEVDTQYF. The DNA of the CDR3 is TGTGCCACCAGGATCAACAGGGGGAATGAGGTGGATACGCAGTATTTT.

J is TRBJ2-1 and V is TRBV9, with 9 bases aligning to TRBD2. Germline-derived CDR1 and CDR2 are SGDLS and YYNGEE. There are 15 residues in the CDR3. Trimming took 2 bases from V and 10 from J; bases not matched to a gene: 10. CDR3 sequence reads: CASSVAGGFQGEQFF. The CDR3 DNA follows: TGTGCCAGCAGCGTTGCGGGGGGGTTTCAAGGCGAGCAGTTCTTC.

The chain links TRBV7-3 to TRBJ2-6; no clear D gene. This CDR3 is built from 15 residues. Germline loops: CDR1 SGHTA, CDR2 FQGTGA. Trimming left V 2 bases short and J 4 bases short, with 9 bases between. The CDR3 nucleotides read TGTGCCAGCAGCTTAGCCGGGTACGGGGCCAACGTCCTGACTTTC. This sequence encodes CASSLAGYGANVLTF.

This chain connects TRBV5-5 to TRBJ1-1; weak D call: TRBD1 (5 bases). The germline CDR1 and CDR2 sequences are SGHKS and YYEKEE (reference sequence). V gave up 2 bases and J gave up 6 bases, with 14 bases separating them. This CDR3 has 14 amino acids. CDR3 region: CASSLVQGTPEAFF. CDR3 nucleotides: TGTGCCAGCAGCTTAGTTCAGGGAACCCCTGAAGCTTTCTTT.

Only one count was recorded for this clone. The CDR3 DNA reads TGTGCCAGCAGCTTCAACAGGATGGGGACTGAAGCTTTCTTT. As protein: CASSFNRMGTEAFF. The chain joins TRBV11-2 to TRBJ1-1; D is perhaps TRBD1 (5 bases). Trimming removed 3 bases from V and 5 bases from J, with 13 bases in between. Germline CDR1 and CDR2: SGHAT and FQNNGV. The CDR3 is made up of 14 amino acids. Full variable domain (outside the CDR3, taken from reference TRBV11-2 and TRBJ1-1): EAGVAQSPRYKIIEKRQSVAFWCNPISGHATLYWYQQILGQGPKLLIQFQNNGVVDDSQLPKDRFSAERLKGVDSTLKIQPAKLEDSAVYLCASSFNRMGTEAFFGQGTRLTVV.

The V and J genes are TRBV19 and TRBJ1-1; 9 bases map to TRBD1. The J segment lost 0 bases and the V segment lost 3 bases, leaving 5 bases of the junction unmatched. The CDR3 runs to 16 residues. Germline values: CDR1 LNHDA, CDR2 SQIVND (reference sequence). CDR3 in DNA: TGTGCCAGTAGTATTCGGACAGGGGCCCTGAACACTGAAGCTTTCTTT. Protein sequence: CASSIRTGALNTEAFF.